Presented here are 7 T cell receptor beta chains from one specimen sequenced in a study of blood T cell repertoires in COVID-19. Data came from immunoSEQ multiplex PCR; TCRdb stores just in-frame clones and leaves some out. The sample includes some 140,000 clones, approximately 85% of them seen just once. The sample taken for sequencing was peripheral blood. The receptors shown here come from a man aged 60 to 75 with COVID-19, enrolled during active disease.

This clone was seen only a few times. This CDR3 reads CASSPGRAYEQYF. In DNA, the CDR3 is TGTGCCAGCAGCCCCGGCAGGGCTTACGAGCAGTACTTC. The chain employs TRBV7-9 and TRBJ2-7, with D possibly being TRBD1 (5 bases). The CDR3 contains 13 residues. The ends were cut back, 5 bases at V and 4 bases at J, with 12 bases in the middle. Looked up from germline, CDR1 is SEHNR and CDR2 is FQNEAQ (reference sequence).

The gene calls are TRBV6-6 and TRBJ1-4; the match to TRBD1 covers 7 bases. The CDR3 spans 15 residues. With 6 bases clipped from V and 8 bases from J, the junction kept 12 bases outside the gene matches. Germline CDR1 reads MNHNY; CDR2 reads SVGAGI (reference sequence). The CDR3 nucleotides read TGTGCCAGCAGCCTTGCTACAGGGGACCACGAAAAACTGTTTTTT. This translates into CASSLATGDHEKLFF.

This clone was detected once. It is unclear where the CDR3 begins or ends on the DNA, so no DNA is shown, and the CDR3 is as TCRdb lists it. CDR3 region: CASSKVGQGSSTDTQYF. The chain has TRBV21-1 and TRBJ2-3; the table calls TRBD1, which could not be checked here. TRBV21-1 is a recognized pseudogene. The CDR3 has 17 residues if both end residues are counted.

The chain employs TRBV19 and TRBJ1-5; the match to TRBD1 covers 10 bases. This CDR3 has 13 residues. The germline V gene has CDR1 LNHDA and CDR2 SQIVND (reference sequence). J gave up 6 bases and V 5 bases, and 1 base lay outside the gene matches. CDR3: CASSDRGLQPQHF. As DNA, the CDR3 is TGTGCCAGTAGTGACAGGGGGCTTCAGCCCCAGCATTTT.

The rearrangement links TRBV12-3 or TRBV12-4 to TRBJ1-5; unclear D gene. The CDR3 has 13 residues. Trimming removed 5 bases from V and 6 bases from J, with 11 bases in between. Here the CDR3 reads CASSTGGPQPQHF. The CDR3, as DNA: TGTGCCAGCAGTACCGGAGGGCCTCAGCCCCAGCATTTT.

The CDR3 reads CASGLAGTSGIEQFF. The CDR3 DNA sequence: TGTGCTAGTGGTTTGGCTGGGACTAGCGGGATAGAGCAGTTCTTC. The chain combines TRBV12-5 with TRBJ2-1; 13 positions match TRBD2. The germline V gene encodes CDR1 LGHNT and CDR2 FRNRAP. Unmatched junction bases numbered 4, after V lost 1 base and J lost 10 bases. The CDR3 totals 15 residues.

In DNA form, the CDR3 reads TGTGCCAGCAGCTTAGCGACAGGGGGAGCCTACGAGCAGTACTTC. Protein product: CASSLATGGAYEQYF. This sequence joins TRBV7-8 and TRBJ2-7, with TRBD1 matching over 9 bases. The CDR3 extends over 15 amino acids. Germline-derived CDR1 and CDR2 are SGHVS and FQNEAQ. Germline trimming cut 0 bases from V and 2 bases from J; bases unmatched to any gene: 2.